This is a list of T cell receptor beta chains from one sample in a study of spatial heterogeneity in lung cancer. TCRdb reprocessed the 5' RACE reads via MiXCR and lists one record per CDR3 protein. The sample includes under 7,500 distinct CDR3 sequences, around an eighth of them seen just once. The specimen was lung tumor tissue, collected at surgery. The receptors were sampled from a female donor with early-stage non-small cell lung cancer. Each CDR3 is given with its conserved first and last residue. A D gene is named only where the DNA matches it firmly. Only part of the rows carry a size: once, few, many, or a class if the clone is expanded.

d_call	v_call	j_call	clone_size	cdr3_aa	cdr3_nt
-	TRBV6-2/TRBV6-3	TRBJ2-1	many	CASSPLHNEQFF	TGTGCCAGCAGCCCACTCCACAATGAGCAGTTCTTC
TRBD1	TRBV5-6	TRBJ1-2	many	CASSPGTGSYGYTF	TGTGCCAGCAGTCCCGGGACAGGGAGCTATGGCTACACCTTC
TRBD1	TRBV2	TRBJ2-7	medium-sized	CASSEGAGGPHEQYF	TGTGCCAGCAGTGAAGGGGCAGGGGGCCCCCACGAGCAGTACTTC
-	TRBV7-9	TRBJ1-2	-	CASSSQKLQGRDYGYTF	TGTGCCAGCAGCTCTCAGAAGCTACAGGGTAGGGACTATGGCTACACCTTC
-	TRBV29-1	TRBJ2-1	many	CSVGGSQSSYNEQFF	TGCAGCGTTGGGGGGTCTCAGAGCTCCTACAATGAGCAGTTCTTC
-	TRBV10-3	TRBJ2-5	medium-sized	CATGPGGETQYF	TGTGCGACAGGTCCTGGGGGAGAGACCCAGTACTTC
-	TRBV6-5	TRBJ2-3	medium-sized	CASSYEGGETDTQYF	TGTGCCAGCAGTTACGAGGGGGGAGAGACAGATACGCAGTATTTT
-	TRBV5-1	TRBJ1-2	medium-sized	CASSLDGGYGYTF	TGCGCCAGCAGCTTGGATGGCGGGTATGGCTACACCTTC
-	TRBV23-1	TRBJ2-3	once	CASTLPTHTQYF	TGCGCCAGCACTCTCCCGACCCATACGCAGTATTTT
-	TRBV6-5	TRBJ2-2	medium-sized	CASSSGRTIGELFF	TGTGCCAGCAGTTCCGGCCGGACTATCGGGGAGCTGTTTTTT
-	TRBV5-1	TRBJ2-2	medium-sized	CASSLQGYGGELFF	TGCGCCAGCAGCTTGCAGGGCTACGGCGGGGAGCTGTTTTTT
-	TRBV19	TRBJ1-1	many	CASSSSRGGNTEAFF	TGTGCCAGTAGTTCCAGTAGGGGTGGGAACACTGAAGCTTTCTTT
-	TRBV12-3/TRBV12-4	TRBJ2-7	medium-sized	CASSLGEGGERHEQYF	TGTGCCAGCAGTCTCGGAGAGGGTGGAGAACGGCACGAGCAGTACTTC
-	TRBV27	TRBJ2-3	-	CASSSTPQSTDTQYF	TGTGCCAGCAGTTCAACCCCACAGAGCACAGATACGCAGTATTTT
-	TRBV7-9	TRBJ1-5	-	CASSLDGNQPQHF	TGTGCCAGCAGCTTAGATGGCAATCAGCCCCAGCATTTT
-	TRBV2	TRBJ1-1	-	CASSDSEGSYTEAFF	TGTGCCAGCAGTGATTCCGAAGGGTCTTACACTGAAGCTTTCTTT
-	TRBV15	TRBJ2-4	medium-sized	CATSRAAKNIQYF	TGTGCCACCAGCCGAGCGGCCAAAAACATTCAGTACTTC
-	TRBV29-1	TRBJ1-1	many	CSVARNTEAFF	TGCAGCGTTGCACGGAACACTGAAGCTTTCTTT
-	TRBV7-2	TRBJ2-7	once	CASSLVGLDRLTVNEQYF	TGTGCCAGCAGCTTAGTAGGCCTAGATCGCCTCACCGTCAACGAGCAGTACTTC
-	TRBV18	TRBJ1-1	many	CASPTGNTEAFF	TGTGCCAGCCCAACAGGGAACACTGAAGCTTTCTTT
-	TRBV10-2	TRBJ2-7	-	CASSGGWGTGSYEQYF	TGCGCCAGCAGTGGGGGATGGGGCACAGGCTCCTACGAGCAGTACTTC
-	TRBV2	TRBJ2-7	many	CASSDDRSSYEQYF	TGTGCCAGCAGTGACGACAGGAGCTCCTACGAGCAGTACTTC
TRBD2	TRBV19	TRBJ2-3	many	CASRASGRPDTQYF	TGTGCCAGCAGAGCTAGCGGGAGACCAGATACGCAGTATTTT
TRBD1	TRBV20-1	TRBJ1-5	many	CSARQGGGYSNQPQHF	TGCAGTGCTAGACAGGGGGGGGGCTATAGCAATCAGCCCCAGCATTTT